Listed here is a single TCR beta chain. The antigen it binds to is not known. The record has no base qualities; no much larger clone is one base away. The immunoSEQ v3 hsTCRB kit was used to amplify TCR beta CDR3 regions from genomic DNA through bias-controlled multiplex PCR. TCR libraries were sequenced on an Illumina NextSeq 500 to approximately 2 million read pairs for survey level or roughly 4.5-6.5 million for deep level. Turning to the authors' computational methods: Clonality was reported by immunoSEQ Analyzer software, which also assigned V, D and J genes and filtered out non-productive sequences. Repertoires were compared using productive Simpson clonality and Morisita overlap index of productive TRB rearrangements between infused TIL and blood. The absolute count of a clonotype in blood was estimated by multiplying the lymphocyte count by the CD3+ fraction and by the productive frequency of the clone. TCRdb obtained this table from immuneACCESS and retained in-frame rearrangements with V and J assigned. These tables miss some clones; where compared with another copy, unresolved V genes account for less than half of the shortfall, and the remainder is unexplained. V and J calls and clone size are copied from that table; D and trimming were computed from the DNA. The sample table shows tens of thousands of clones, and 65% to 90% are seen once. Clones ranked in the top ten supply around 5% of the sample.

The germline V gene (reference sequence) specifies LGHDT as CDR1 and YNNKEL as CDR2. From V the trimming removes 6 bases and from J it removes 3 bases, while the gene matches leave 6 bases of the junction unaccounted for. The CDR3, from cysteine to phenylalanine, totals 14 residues. Left in the record is the CDR3 DNA by itself, 42 bases read in frame from the first base. This sample was taken from a study of TIL therapy for anti-PD-1-resistant metastatic lung cancer (dated by TCRdb to about 2021). General notes on the study: Tumors were harvested before any PD-1/PD-L1 blockade; patients then received nivolumab, and those progressing received lymphodepletion, expanded TIL infusion and IL-2. The cohort was predominantly lung adenocarcinoma, with several EGFR-mutant and two ALK-rearranged tumors, and half of patients were current or former smokers. Enrolled patients had a median age of about 50 years (range about 38-80) and a median tumor PD-L1 proportion score of 6% to 6.5%. A median non-synonymous tumor mutation burden of approximately 1.5 mutations per megabase was determined across the cohort by whole-exome sequencing. Clonotypes were tracked across tumor, expanded TIL product and serial blood samples by T cell receptor beta sequencing of tumor and peripheral blood.

Broader findings and caveats from the paper: The cohort was highly selected, with more treatment-naive, never-smoker and oncogene-addicted patients than typical, limiting generalizability. Infused TIL clonotypes partially replaced the baseline peripheral repertoire then decayed over months, with no apparent association between persistence and response. The study protocol defined all tumor marker inferences as exploratory.

According to the study, the label for this sample's time point signals: pre-treatment sample, taken before nivolumab and TIL therapy. Adults with stage 4 NSCLC were enrolled in a dual-center phase I trial from late 2017 to early 2020. The samples were drawn from an open-label, single-arm phase I trial testing tumor-infiltrating lymphocyte therapy combined with nivolumab in advanced non-small cell lung cancer. Blood mononuclear cells from EDTA tubes were isolated by Ficoll gradient, snap-frozen as pellets, and DNA was extracted with a Qiagen mini-prep kit. This clonotype was obtained from a person aged 25-85 years with non-small cell lung cancer. Rearrangement joined TRBV3-1 (or the pseudogene TRBV3-2) to TRBJ2-7, and 9 junction bases match TRBD1. The sequenced sample was blood, obtained at baseline. Read as DNA, the sequence is TGTGCCAGCAGTCCCCCGGGACAGGGCTACGAGCAGTACTTC. It translates as CASSPPGQGYEQYF.